These T cell receptor beta chains were read from a single sample in a study of blood T cell repertoires in COVID-19. Produced via immunoSEQ multiplex PCR; TCRdb's table is partial and in-frame only. The sample gives hundreds of thousands of clones, roughly four fifths of which show up once; around 10% is in the top ten. The sequenced material came from peripheral blood. The receptor source for this set is a woman between 45 and 60 years old who had recovered from COVID-19. CDR3s include the opening cysteine and the closing phenylalanine or tryptophan. D genes are given only for firm matches. Only part of the rows carry a size: once, few, many, or a class if the clone is expanded.

j_call v_call d_call clone_size cdr3_nt cdr3_aa
TRBJ1-2 TRBV27 TRBD1 few TGTGCCAGCACCACAGGGGGCTCTGGCTACACCTTC CASTTGGSGYTF
TRBJ2-5 TRBV12-1 NA NA TGTGCCAGCAGCCCCCGGGACTCCCCGGGTCTAGAGACCCAGTACTTC CASSPRDSPGLETQYF
TRBJ1-1 TRBV6-5 TRBD1 NA TGTGCCAGCAGTAGACAGGGAGGAAACACTGAAGCTTTCTTT CASSRQGGNTEAFF
TRBJ1-3 TRBV18 TRBD1 NA TGTGCCAGCTCACCACCTGGGACAGCTGGAAACACCATATATTTT CASSPPGTAGNTIYF
TRBJ2-7 TRBV24-1 TRBD2 NA TGTGCCACCAGTGATTTTGGAGCGGGAGGCACCTACGAGCAGTACTTC CATSDFGAGGTYEQYF
TRBJ1-3 TRBV28 NA NA TGTGCCAGCAGCCCCGGACTGCCAAACACCATATATTTT CASSPGLPNTIYF
TRBJ2-7 TRBV5-1 TRBD1 NA TGCGCCAGCAGCTCGGAACTTACAGGGGTAAGCAACGAGCAGTACTTC CASSSELTGVSNEQYF
TRBJ2-1 TRBV24-1 NA NA TGTGCCACCAGTGATTTTACCCTCGGGGTGTTTGGTAATGAGCAGTTCTTC CATSDFTLGVFGNEQFF
TRBJ2-1 TRBV7-9 NA NA TGTGCCAGCAGCTCGGACAGAAAACTCTATTTCTTC CASSSDRKLYFF
TRBJ1-5 TRBV10-3 NA NA TGTGCCATCAGTGATGGTCGGGGTGGCAGCAATCAGCCCCAGCATTTT CAISDGRGGSNQPQHF
TRBJ1-5 TRBV7-2 NA NA TGTGCCAGCAGCTCACAGGGAAACCAGCCCCAGCATTTT CASSSQGNQPQHF
TRBJ1-3 TRBV3-1/TRBV3-2 TRBD1 NA TGTGCCAGCAGCCCTCGCGTAGGGACAGGGTTGGACACCATATATTTT CASSPRVGTGLDTIYF
TRBJ1-2 TRBV12-3/TRBV12-4 NA NA TGTGCCAGTACCACGGGGGGAGATGGCTACACCTTC CASTTGGDGYTF
TRBJ1-1 TRBV6-1 TRBD1 NA TGTGCCAGCAGTGAAGATAGGGGACAGGGGTGGAACACTGAAGCTTTCTTT CASSEDRGQGWNTEAFF
TRBJ1-4 TRBV19 TRBD1 NA TGTGCCAGTAGTATTGGACAGGGGGCGGAAAAACTGTTTTTT CASSIGQGAEKLFF
TRBJ2-7 TRBV7-8 TRBD1 NA TGTGCCAGCAGCCTCGCGACAGGGCATGCCTACGAGCAGTACTTC CASSLATGHAYEQYF
TRBJ2-4 TRBV5-5 TRBD2 NA TGTGCCAGCAGCTTTGGCTGGACTAGCGGGAGGCCGCTGGGCATTCAGTACTTC CASSFGWTSGRPLGIQYF
TRBJ1-3 TRBV5-6 NA NA TGTGCCAGCAGCTTTGGGGGACTCTCGAGCTCTGGAAACACCATATATTTT CASSFGGLSSSGNTIYF
TRBJ1-2 TRBV5-6 NA NA TGTGCCAGCAGGGGAGGGGTGTTAATGGGCTACACCTTC CASRGGVLMGYTF
TRBJ2-5 TRBV21-1 NA NA TGTGCCAGCAGCAGGCGGACTAGCGGGCCTCAAGAGACCCAGTACTTC CASSRRTSGPQETQYF
TRBJ2-5 TRBV4-2 TRBD2 once TGTGCCAGCAGCCCTCGACTAGCGGGGACAACGGCCGGACAGTACTTC CASSPRLAGTTAGQYF
TRBJ2-7 TRBV11-2 TRBD2 NA TGTGCCAGCAGCCCCCGGGTAGGTCTAGCGGGGCAGCAGTACTTC CASSPRVGLAGQQYF
TRBJ2-3 TRBV18 TRBD2 NA TGTGCCAGCTCACCTCTACCCTTATTGGCGGGAGAGTTAGATACGCAGTATTTT CASSPLPLLAGELDTQYF